This T cell receptor (beta chain) is drawn from a study of human T cells and chemical hapten exposure. Across the study: The upper back received 0.01% DPC by patch testing, with results read at 6 days. Per-sample TCR yield variation was attributed mainly to small pooled library volume differences. Study conclusions and caveats: Expanded TCR counts at PT1 were positively correlated with the patch test score. TCRs at high frequency, those above 1 in 1000, did not change with DPC sensitization.

Documented time point: pre-sensitization, week 0. The treatment is: therapeutic diphenylcyclopropenone sensitization with weekly scalp DPC. This clonotype turned up a few times. The target antigen is unknown. V lost 2 bases and J lost 5, with 16 bases in between. Looked up from germline, CDR1 is GTSNPN and CDR2 is SVGIG (reference sequence). This CDR3 has 14 residues. TCRdb processed the RACE reads anew with MiXCR; each CDR3 protein has one entry. The sample yields under 400,000 distinct CDR3 sequences, more than 4.5% seen once. Source: whole blood, taken in connection with sensitization to the hapten diphenylcyclopropenone (DPC). The chain recombines TRBV30 with TRBJ2-7, with D perhaps TRBD2 (5 bases). This clonotype was sampled from a woman aged 50 to 65 with alopecia areata. Some clones in this sample may be carry-over from other donors' samples. The CDR3 sequence is CAWSPSVGVNEQYF. For the CDR3, the DNA is TGTGCCTGGAGTCCCAGCGTCGGGGTGAACGAGCAGTACTTC. The full variable domain, completed using reference TRBV30 and TRBJ2-7, is SQTIHQWPATLVQPVGSPLSLECTVEGTSNPNLYWYRQAAGRGLQLLFYSVGIGQISSEVPQNLSASRPQDRQFILSSKKLLLSDSGFYLCAWSPSVGVNEQYFGPGTRLTVT.